The 13 T cell receptor beta chains listed next were all sequenced from one sample in a study of OX40 agonist ivuxolimab in advanced cancers. Sequenced by immunoSEQ multiplex PCR; TCRdb stores in-frame clones only, minus some. The repertoire holds tens of thousands of clones, with approximately 81% as singletons. Sequencing was performed on CD4+ or CD8+ T cells sorted from blood, taken in a trial of the OX40 agonist ivuxolimab. Source of these receptors: an adult with an advanced solid tumor such as melanoma, head and neck, liver or kidney cancer.

The chain is built from TRBV21-1 and TRBJ1-5; the D call in the table, TRBD1, was not verified against the DNA. TRBV21-1 is reported as a pseudogene. The CDR3 length is 13 residues. The CDR3 reads CASPRERSQPQHF. The CDR3 DNA reads TGTGCCAGCCCCAGGGAAAGGAGTCAGCCCCAGCATTTT.

The rearrangement joins TRBV6-1 to TRBJ1-3, with 7 positions matching TRBD1. After removal of 8 bases from V and 4 bases from J, the junction contained 8 bases not matched to a gene. The CDR3 has 14 amino acids. Germline CDR1 and CDR2: MNHNS and SASEGT. For the CDR3, the DNA is TGTGCCAGCCAAAAGGGGGCTTCCGGAAACACCATATATTTT. Amino acids: CASQKGASGNTIYF.

The chain has TRBV7-9 and TRBJ1-3; no reliable D call. The CDR3 sequence is 14 residues long. V lost 8 bases, J lost 6 bases, and 17 bases lay in between. CDR1 and CDR2 from the germline V gene are SEHNR and FQNEAQ (reference sequence). The CDR3 sequence is CASSLYEAENTIYF. The CDR3 DNA reads as TGTGCCAGCTCCCTGTACGAGGCGGAAAACACCATATATTTT.

The chain carries TRBV6-6 and TRBJ1-1; D perhaps matches TRBD1 (6 bases). Trimming stripped 4 bases from V and 12 bases from J, with 21 bases between. There are 14 residues in the CDR3. Germline-derived CDR1 and CDR2 are MNHNY and SVGAGI (reference sequence). In nucleotides, the CDR3 is TGTGCCAGCAGTTTTTCATTTTTCCCGGGACAAACTTTCTTT. Protein product: CASSFSFFPGQTFF.

CDR3 sequence: CASSLVGGYNEQFF. For the CDR3, the DNA is TGTGCCAGCAGCTTAGTCGGCGGTTACAATGAGCAGTTCTTC. V and J are TRBV7-2 and TRBJ2-1; D uncertain. Germline V gene sequence: CDR1 SGHTA, CDR2 FQGNSA. This CDR3 has 14 residues. Trimming shortened V by 1 base and J by 4 bases, and 8 bases separated the two germline ends.

The chain recombines TRBV18 with TRBJ1-1, with D possibly matching TRBD1 (6 bases). The length of the CDR3 is 14 residues. The germline V gene has CDR1 KGHSH and CDR2 LQKENI. The V gene lost 3 bases and the J gene lost 2 bases, with 10 bases spanning the gap. This CDR3 is CASSPTGTNTEAFF. The CDR3 nucleotides are TGTGCCAGCTCACCTACAGGGACTAACACTGAAGCTTTCTTT.

The chain employs TRBV28 and TRBJ1-1; no reliable D call. V lost 8 bases to trimming and J lost 7 bases, with 14 bases between them. The germline V gene encodes CDR1 MDHEN and CDR2 SYDVKM. The CDR3 spans 12 residues. CDR3 residues: CASWKPPLEAFF. The CDR3 DNA is TGTGCCAGCTGGAAACCCCCACTTGAAGCTTTCTTT.

This chain links TRBV30 with TRBJ2-2; TRBD1 aligns across 7 bases. This CDR3 region has 14 residues. The J segment lost 0 bases and the V segment lost 4 bases, leaving 2 bases of the junction unmatched. Per the germline V gene, CDR1 is GTSNPN and CDR2 is SVGIG (reference sequence). CDR3: CAWTRGPNTGELFF. CDR3 in DNA: TGTGCCTGGACGAGGGGGCCGAACACCGGGGAGCTGTTTTTT.

The rearrangement joins TRBV10-1 to TRBJ2-3; possibly TRBD1 for D (6 bases). V was shortened by 5 bases and J by 11 bases, with 20 bases between the two germline ends. This CDR3 has 14 residues. Germline V lookup: CDR1 WNHNN, CDR2 SYGVQD (reference sequence). CDR3 DNA: TGCGCCAGCAGTCAACAGGGACCCCTAACTAAGCAGTATTTT. It translates to CASSQQGPLTKQYF.

The chain is built from TRBV6-4 and TRBJ1-6, with D unclear. V was shortened by 4 bases and J by 9 bases, with 10 bases between the two germline ends. This CDR3 comprises 13 residues. The germline gives CDR1 MRHNA, CDR2 SNTAGT. The CDR3 DNA sequence: TGTGCCAGCAGTGCTGGCAGGACTTCACCCCTCCACTTT. Protein product: CASSAGRTSPLHF.

Points on this clone: The sample contains more than one DNA sequence encoding this CDR3. V is TRBV5-1 and J is TRBJ2-5; either TRBD1 or TRBD2 may supply D (6 bases each). Germline CDR1 is SGHRS and CDR2 is YFSETQ. Trimming cost V 1 base and J 5 bases, with 12 bases left between them. This CDR3 is built from 14 residues. The CDR3 spells CASSLTGAAETQYF. CDR3 sequence (DNA): TGCGCCAGCAGCTTGACGGGGGCAGCTGAGACCCAGTACTTC.

V and J are TRBV18 and TRBJ1-5, with 10 bases aligning to TRBD1. V was pared by 6 bases and J by 5 bases, with 7 bases of the junction left unmatched. CDR1 is KGHSH and CDR2 is LQKENI in the germline V gene. This CDR3 is built from 15 residues. CDR3 loop: CASSPETGGDQPQHF. CDR3 nucleotides: TGTGCCAGCTCGCCAGAGACAGGGGGCGATCAGCCCCAGCATTTT. Full variable domain (outside the CDR3, taken from reference TRBV18 and TRBJ1-5): NAGVMQNPRHLVRRRGQEARLRCSPMKGHSHVYWYRQLPEEGLKFMVYLQKENIIDESGMPKERFSAEFPKEGPSILRIQQVVRGDSAAYFCASSPETGGDQPQHFGDGTRLSIL.

The rearrangement joins TRBV5-1 to TRBJ2-7; TRBD1 might be the D (6 bases). CDR1 and CDR2 from the germline V gene are SGHRS and YFSETQ. CDR3 size: 15 residues. Deletions cut 0 bases from V and 1 base from J, with 11 bases between. As DNA, the CDR3 is TGCGCCAGCAGCTTGGCGGACAGTTTTTCCTACGAGCAGTACTTC. Translation gives CASSLADSFSYEQYF.